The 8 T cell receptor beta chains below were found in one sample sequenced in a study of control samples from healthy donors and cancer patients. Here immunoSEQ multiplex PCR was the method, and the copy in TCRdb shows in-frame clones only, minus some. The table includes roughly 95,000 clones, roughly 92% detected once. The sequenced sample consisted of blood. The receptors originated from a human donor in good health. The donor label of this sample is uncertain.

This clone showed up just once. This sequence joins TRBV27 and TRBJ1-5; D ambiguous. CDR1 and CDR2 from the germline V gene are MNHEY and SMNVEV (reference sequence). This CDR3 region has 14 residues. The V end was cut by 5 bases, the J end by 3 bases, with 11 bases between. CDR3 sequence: CASSPSHPNQPQHF. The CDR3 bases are TGTGCCAGCAGTCCATCACACCCCAATCAGCCCCAGCATTTT.

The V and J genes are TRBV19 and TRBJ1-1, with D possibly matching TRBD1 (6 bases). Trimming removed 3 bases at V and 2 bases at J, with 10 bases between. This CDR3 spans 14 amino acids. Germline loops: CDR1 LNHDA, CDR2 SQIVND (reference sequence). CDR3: CASSIEDRNTEAFF. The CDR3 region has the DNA TGTGCCAGTAGTATTGAGGACAGAAACACTGAAGCTTTCTTT.

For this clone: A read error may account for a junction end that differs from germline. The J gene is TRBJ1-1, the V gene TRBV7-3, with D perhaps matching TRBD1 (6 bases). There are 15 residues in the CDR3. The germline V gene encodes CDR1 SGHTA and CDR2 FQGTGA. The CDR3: CTSSLQGTMNTEAFF. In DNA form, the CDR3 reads TGTACCAGCAGCCTACAGGGTACGATGAACACTGAAGCTTTCTTT.

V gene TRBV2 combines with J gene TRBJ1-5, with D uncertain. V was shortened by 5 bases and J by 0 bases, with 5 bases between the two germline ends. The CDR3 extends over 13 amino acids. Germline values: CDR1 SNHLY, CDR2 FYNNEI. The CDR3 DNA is TGTGCCAGCAGTACATATAGCAATCAGCCCCAGCATTTT. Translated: CASSTYSNQPQHF.

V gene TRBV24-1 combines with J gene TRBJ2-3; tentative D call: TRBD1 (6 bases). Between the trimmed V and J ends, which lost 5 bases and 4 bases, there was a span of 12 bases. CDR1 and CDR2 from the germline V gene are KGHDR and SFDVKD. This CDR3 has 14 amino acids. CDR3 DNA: TGTGCCACCAGTGGTTATCAGGGGTCAGATACGCAGTATTTT. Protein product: CATSGYQGSDTQYF.

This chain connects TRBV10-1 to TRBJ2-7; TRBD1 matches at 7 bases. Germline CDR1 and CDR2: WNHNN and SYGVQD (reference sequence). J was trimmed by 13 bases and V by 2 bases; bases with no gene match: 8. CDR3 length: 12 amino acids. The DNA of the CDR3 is TGCGCCAGCAGTGAGGGCAGGGGGTTAACCTACTTC. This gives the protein CASSEGRGLTYF.

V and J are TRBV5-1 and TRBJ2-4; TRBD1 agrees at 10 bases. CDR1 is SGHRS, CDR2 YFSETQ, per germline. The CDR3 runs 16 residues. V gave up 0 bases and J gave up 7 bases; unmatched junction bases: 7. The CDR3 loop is CASSLANPGQGNIQYF. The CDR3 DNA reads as TGCGCCAGCAGCTTGGCGAACCCGGGACAGGGGAACATTCAGTACTTC.

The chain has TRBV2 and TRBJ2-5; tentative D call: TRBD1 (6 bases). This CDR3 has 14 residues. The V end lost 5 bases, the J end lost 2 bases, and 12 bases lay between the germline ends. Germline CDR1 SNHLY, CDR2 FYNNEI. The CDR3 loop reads CASSFTQGQETQYF. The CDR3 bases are TGTGCCAGCAGTTTTACCCAGGGGCAAGAGACCCAGTACTTC.